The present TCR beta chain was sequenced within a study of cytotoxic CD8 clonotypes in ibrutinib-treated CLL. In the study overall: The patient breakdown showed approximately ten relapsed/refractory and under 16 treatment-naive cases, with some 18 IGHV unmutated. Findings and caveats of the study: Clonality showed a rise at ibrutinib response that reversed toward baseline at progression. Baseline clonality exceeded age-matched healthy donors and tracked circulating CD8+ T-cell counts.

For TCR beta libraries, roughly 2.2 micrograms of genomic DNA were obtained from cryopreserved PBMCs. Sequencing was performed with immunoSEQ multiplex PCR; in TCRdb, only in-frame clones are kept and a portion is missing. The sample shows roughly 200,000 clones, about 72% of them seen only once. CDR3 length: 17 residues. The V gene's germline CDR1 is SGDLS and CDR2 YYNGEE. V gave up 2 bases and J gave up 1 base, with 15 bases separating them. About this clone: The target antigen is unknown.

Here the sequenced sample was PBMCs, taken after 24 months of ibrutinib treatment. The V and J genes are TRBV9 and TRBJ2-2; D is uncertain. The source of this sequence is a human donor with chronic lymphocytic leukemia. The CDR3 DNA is TGTGCCAGCAGCGTCAGCCCGGAAGAGCGGAACACCGGGGAGCTGTTTTTT. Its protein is CASSVSPEERNTGELFF.